This entry lists 2 T cell receptor beta chains sequenced from one sample in a study of cytomegalovirus exposure and HLA in healthy donors. The primer mix had 60 Vbeta and 13 Jbeta primers. The assay was immunoSEQ multiplex PCR, and TCRdb's table has in-frame clones only and misses some. The sample has 80,000 to 130,000 clones; 84% are singletons. Sequenced: PBMCs. The receptors originated from a woman younger than 35 in good health and CMV-seronegative.

V and J are TRBV30 and TRBJ2-3; the match to TRBD2 covers 9 bases. The CDR3 length is 14 residues. Germline-derived CDR1 and CDR2 are GTSNPN and SVGIG (reference sequence). The V segment lost 5 bases and the J segment 5 bases; nucleotides outside the gene matches: 8. The CDR3 DNA is TGTGCCTGGGGTATAGCGGGAGCGAGAGATACGCAGTATTTT. Translating gives CAWGIAGARDTQYF.

The chain has TRBV27 and TRBJ2-5; 7 bases are a match to TRBD2. V lost 2 bases, J lost 0 bases, and 3 bases stayed unmatched. From germline, CDR1 is MNHEY and CDR2 SMNVEV (reference sequence). This CDR3 is built from 15 residues. CDR3 in DNA: TGTGCCAGCAGTTTACGAGCGGGGTACCAAGAGACCCAGTACTTC. This gives the protein CASSLRAGYQETQYF.